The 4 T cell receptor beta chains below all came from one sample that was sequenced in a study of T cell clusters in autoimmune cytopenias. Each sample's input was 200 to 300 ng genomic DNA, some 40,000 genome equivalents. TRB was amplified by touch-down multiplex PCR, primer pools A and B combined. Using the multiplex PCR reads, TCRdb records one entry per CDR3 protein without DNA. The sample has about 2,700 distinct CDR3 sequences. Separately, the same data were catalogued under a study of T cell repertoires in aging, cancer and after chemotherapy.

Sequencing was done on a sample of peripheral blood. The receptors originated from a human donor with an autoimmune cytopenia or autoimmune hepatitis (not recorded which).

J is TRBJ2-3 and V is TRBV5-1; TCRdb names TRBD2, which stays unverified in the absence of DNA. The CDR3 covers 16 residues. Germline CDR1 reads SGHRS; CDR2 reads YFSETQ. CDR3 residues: CASRLTGTRSTDTQYF.

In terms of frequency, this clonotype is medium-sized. This chain's CDR3 is CASSRYSGRADEQFF. This chain uses TRBV6-2 or TRBV6-3 with TRBJ2-1; TCRdb outputs TRBD2, but without DNA this stays unchecked. This CDR3 has 15 amino acids. The germline CDR1 and CDR2 sequences are MNHEY and SVGEGT.

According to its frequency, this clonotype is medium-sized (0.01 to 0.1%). CDR3: CASSTSGGWIETQYF. The rearrangement joins TRBV6-1 to TRBJ2-5; TCRdb's D gene call, TRBD2, goes unchecked for lack of DNA. The CDR3 extends over 15 amino acids. Germline loops: CDR1 MNHNS, CDR2 SASEGT.

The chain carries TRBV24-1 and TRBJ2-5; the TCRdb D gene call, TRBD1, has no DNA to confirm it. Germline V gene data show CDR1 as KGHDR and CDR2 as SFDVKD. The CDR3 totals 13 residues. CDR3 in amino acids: CATSPDREETQYF.